Presented here are 24 T cell receptor beta chains from one specimen sequenced in a study of T cells in localized non-small cell lung cancer (dated by TCRdb to about 2020). The library was made by the immunoSEQ multiplex PCR assay. The source is immuneACCESS, and TCRdb retained only in-frame sequences with V and J called. Part of the clones is not carried over; for the studies checked, unresolved V genes explain less than half of this, and the remainder is unexplained. The sample records roughly 1,400 clones, 30% to 45% of which are singletons. Approximately 19% of the sample lies in the top ten. The specimen comprised lung tumor tissue, sampled before any cancer treatment. Source of these receptors: a woman aged 40-75 years with stage I squamous cell lung carcinoma.

The V and J genes are TRBV6-8 and TRBJ1-2, with unresolved D. Germline values: CDR1 MNHGY, CDR2 SAAAGT. The CDR3 runs to 15 residues. Trimming shortened V by 4 bases and J by 5 bases, and 17 bases separated the two germline ends. DNA for the CDR3: TGTGCCAGCAGTTCGAGTGTGGATGTGATTTATGGCTACACCTTC. Translation gives CASSSSVDVIYGYTF.

By share, this clone counts as medium-sized. The chain joins TRBV11-3 to TRBJ2-1; 7 bases line up with TRBD2. The CDR3 contains 15 residues. Trimming removed 3 bases from V and 2 bases from J; junction bases left unmatched: 4. Germline V gives CDR1 SGHNT, CDR2 YENEEA. CDR3 bases: TGTGCCAGCAGCTTGGTGGGGGGGACCTACAATGAGCAGTTCTTC. It specifies CASSLVGGTYNEQFF. Variable domain in full (rest from reference TRBV11-3 and TRBJ2-1): EAGVVQSPRYKIIEKKQPVAFWCNPISGHNTLYWYLQNLGQGPELLIRYENEEAVDDSQLPKDRFSAERLKGVDSTLKIQPAELGDSAVYLCASSLVGGTYNEQFFGPGTRLTVL.

In its sample, this clone was seen a few times. The chain links TRBV29-1 to TRBJ2-6, with D perhaps matching TRBD2 (5 bases). The length of the CDR3 is 15 residues. Between the trimmed V and J ends, which lost 6 bases and 3 bases, there was a span of 15 bases. Germline V gives CDR1 SQVTM, CDR2 ANQGSEA. CDR3 protein: CSVSGVSSGANVLTF. For the CDR3, the DNA is TGCAGCGTGTCCGGGGTGTCAAGTGGGGCCAACGTCCTGACTTTC. Supplemented by reference TRBV29-1 and TRBJ2-6, the full variable domain reads SAVISQKPSRDICQRGTSLTIQCQVDSQVTMMFWYRQQPGQSLTLIATANQGSEATYESGFVIDKFPISRPNLTFSTLTVSNMSPEDSSIYLCSVSGVSSGANVLTFGAGSRLTVL.

This chain uses TRBV19 with TRBJ1-1; D remains ambiguous. CDR3 length: 14 residues. The V gene lost 7 bases and the J gene lost 4 bases, with 16 bases spanning the gap. From germline, CDR1 is LNHDA and CDR2 SQIVND (reference sequence). In DNA form, the CDR3 reads TGTGCCAGTAAGTTACAGCTCCTACTCACTGAAGCTTTCTTT. This codes for CASKLQLLLTEAFF.

The genes are TRBV5-1 and TRBJ1-1; unclear D gene. The CDR3 has 14 amino acids. Germline V gene data show CDR1 as SGHRS and CDR2 as YFSETQ. V was clipped by 1 base and J by 4 bases, with 11 bases between them. The CDR3 nucleotides read TGCGCCAGCAGCTTGTCAGAGGTCGGCACTGAAGCTTTCTTT. Translation: CASSLSEVGTEAFF.

Sample share makes this clone medium-sized. V is TRBV11-3 and J is TRBJ2-7, with D tentatively TRBD1 (6 bases). The CDR3 has 15 residues. In germline, CDR1 is SGHNT, CDR2 YENEEA. V lost 4 bases and J 4 bases, leaving 17 bases between the germline ends. CDR3: CASSSRWDKNYEQYF. In DNA, the CDR3 is TGTGCCAGCAGCTCCCGCTGGGACAAAAATTACGAGCAGTACTTC.

The genes are TRBV11-3 and TRBJ2-7; 10 bases are a match to TRBD1. This CDR3 comprises 14 residues. V lost 6 bases, J lost 4 bases, and 6 bases stayed unmatched. Germline CDR1 SGHNT, CDR2 YENEEA. CDR3 loop: CASRDRDRGYEQYF. For the CDR3, the DNA is TGTGCCAGCAGGGACCGGGACAGGGGTTACGAGCAGTACTTC.

This clone occurred a few times. V gene TRBV11-3 combines with J gene TRBJ2-1; TRBD2 aligns across 14 bases. The V segment lost 6 bases and the J segment 8 bases; nucleotides outside the gene matches: 12. The germline CDR1 and CDR2 sequences are SGHNT and YENEEA. The CDR3 loop spans 17 amino acids. The CDR3 DNA is TGTGCCAGCAGGGAAGTGGGACTAGCGGGGGCCCGGGATGAGCAGTTCTTC. Translated, it gives CASREVGLAGARDEQFF.

This clone appeared a few times. The chain joins TRBV9 to TRBJ2-1; the D gene could be TRBD1 or TRBD2 (5 bases each). The germline CDR1 and CDR2 sequences are SGDLS and YYNGEE. The length of the CDR3 is 16 residues. V was shortened by 0 bases and J by 3 bases, with 13 bases between the two germline ends. The CDR3 coding sequence is TGTGCCAGCAGCGTAGGAGGGGATGTGGGCTACAATGAGCAGTTCTTC. Translation: CASSVGGDVGYNEQFF.

This chain connects TRBV11-3 to TRBJ1-1; unclear D gene. The CDR3 covers 15 residues. The germline V gene encodes CDR1 SGHNT and CDR2 YENEEA. V lost 5 bases to trimming and J lost 1 base, with 14 bases between them. The CDR3 reads CASSLHWSENTEAFF. The DNA for the CDR3 is TGTGCCAGCAGCCTTCACTGGTCTGAGAACACTGAAGCTTTCTTT.

V is TRBV19 and J is TRBJ2-3; 12 bases map to TRBD1. In germline, CDR1 is LNHDA, CDR2 SQIVND (reference sequence). The CDR3 is 16 residues long. After removal of 10 bases from V and 5 bases from J, the junction contained 13 bases not matched to a gene. The CDR3 DNA is TGTGCCACGACGAACCGGGACAGGGGGCCGGGAGATACGCAGTATTTT. Translated, it gives CATTNRDRGPGDTQYF.

The V call is TRBV19, the J call TRBJ1-6; maybe TRBD1 (6 bases). Germline V gene data show CDR1 as LNHDA and CDR2 as SQIVND (reference sequence). Trimming stripped 4 bases from V and 9 bases from J, with 16 bases between. The CDR3 is 15 residues long. In DNA, the CDR3 is TGTGCCAGTAGTAGGAACAGGGAGCTGCTTTCACCCCTCCACTTT. It codes for CASSRNRELLSPLHF. The whole variable domain, remainder taken from reference TRBV19 and TRBJ1-6, is DGGITQSPKYLFRKEGQNVTLSCEQNLNHDAMYWYRQDPGQGLRLIYYSQIVNDFQKGDIAEGYSVSREKKESFPLTVTSAQKNPTAFYLCASSRNRELLSPLHFGNGTRLTVT.

This clone is categorized as medium-sized. This sequence joins TRBV6-8 and TRBJ1-4, with TRBD1 as a possible D gene (6 bases). This CDR3 is built from 15 residues. The germline CDR1 and CDR2 sequences are MNHGY and SAAAGT. V gave up 5 bases and J gave up 1 base, with 11 bases separating them. The CDR3 sequence: CASSRTDLTNEKLFF. The CDR3 nucleotides are TGTGCCAGCAGTAGGACAGATCTAACTAATGAAAAACTGTTTTTT.

J is TRBJ2-3 and V is TRBV15; 8 bases are a match to TRBD2. After removal of 4 bases from V and 4 bases from J, the junction contained 10 bases not matched to a gene. This CDR3 spans 16 amino acids. The V gene's germline CDR1 is LNHNV and CDR2 YYDKDF (reference sequence). CDR3 DNA: TGTGCCACCAGCATGATAGCGGGGACGGGGGCAGATACGCAGTATTTT. Its protein product is CATSMIAGTGADTQYF.

This clone is judged medium-sized. The gene calls are TRBV9 and TRBJ2-2, with a possible D match to TRBD2 (6 bases). The CDR3 is 16 residues long. The V end was cut by 4 bases, the J end by 8 bases, with 21 bases between. Germline V gives CDR1 SGDLS, CDR2 YYNGEE. CDR3 nucleotide sequence: TGTGCCAGCAGCTATCTAAGGGACTTCGTCGGTGGGGAGCTGTTTTTT. Protein sequence: CASSYLRDFVGGELFF.

This clone is categorized as medium-sized. The chain is built from TRBV6-8 and TRBJ2-7, with 7 positions matching TRBD2. Germline V gene sequence: CDR1 MNHGY, CDR2 SAAAGT. This CDR3 is built from 12 residues. With V trimmed by 7 bases and J by 3 bases, 3 bases remained unmatched. CDR3 amino acids: CASMGGYYEQYF. DNA for the CDR3: TGTGCCAGCATGGGGGGGTACTACGAGCAGTACTTC.

The rearrangement joins TRBV19 to TRBJ1-2, with 7 bases fitting TRBD1. The CDR3 covers 11 residues. V shed 7 bases, J shed 11 bases, and the junction held 7 bases outside the gene matches. The germline gives CDR1 LNHDA, CDR2 SQIVND (reference sequence). In nucleotides, the CDR3 is TGTGCCAGTACGAGGACAGGAGTTTACACCTTC. Its translation is CASTRTGVYTF.

This chain joins TRBV11-3 and TRBJ1-1; D remains unclear. Germline CDR1 and CDR2: SGHNT and YENEEA. The CDR3 contains 14 residues. V dropped 5 bases and J dropped 8 bases, with 18 bases sitting between them. CDR3 region: CASSLISRRGEAFF. For the CDR3, the DNA is TGTGCCAGCAGCCTCATAAGCCGGAGAGGGGAAGCTTTCTTT. Full variable domain (remainder filled in from reference TRBV11-3 and TRBJ1-1): EAGVVQSPRYKIIEKKQPVAFWCNPISGHNTLYWYLQNLGQGPELLIRYENEEAVDDSQLPKDRFSAERLKGVDSTLKIQPAELGDSAVYLCASSLISRRGEAFFGQGTRLTVV.

This clone occurred a few times. The chain uses TRBV6-8 and TRBJ1-5; 8 bases align to TRBD1. This CDR3 comprises 15 residues. V lost 6 bases to trimming and J lost 0 bases; unmatched junction nucleotides: 4. CDR1 is MNHGY, CDR2 SAAAGT, per germline. CDR3 sequence (DNA): TGTGCCAGCAGATCGACAGGGGATAGCAATCAGCCCCAGCATTTT. Translating it yields CASRSTGDSNQPQHF.

The genes are TRBV12-5 and TRBJ2-5; weak D call: TRBD2 (5 bases). CDR1 LGHNT and CDR2 FRNRAP come from the germline V gene. The V and J ends lost 1 base and 2 bases respectively, with 11 bases between them. There are 15 residues in the CDR3. The CDR3: CASGLALGIQETQYF. CDR3 nucleotides: TGTGCTAGTGGTTTGGCTCTCGGGATTCAAGAGACCCAGTACTTC.

This clone was found a few times. The chain combines TRBV11-3 with TRBJ2-2, with 8 bases lining up with TRBD1. Germline V CDR1 and CDR2: SGHNT, YENEEA. This CDR3 comprises 15 residues. Losses at the gene ends were 3 bases for V and 3 bases for J; bases not matched to a gene: 3. CDR3 nucleotide sequence: TGTGCCAGCAGCTTGCGGACAGGGTACACCGGGGAGCTGTTTTTT. It is translated as CASSLRTGYTGELFF.

The chain recombines TRBV19 with TRBJ2-1; D is unresolved. The V and J ends lost 3 bases and 6 bases respectively, with 9 bases between them. The V gene's germline CDR1 is LNHDA and CDR2 SQIVND (reference sequence). This CDR3 is 13 amino acids long. The CDR3 region is CASSIQEINEQFF. The CDR3 nucleotides are TGTGCCAGTAGTATCCAAGAGATCAATGAGCAGTTCTTC.

This clone turned up a few times. J is TRBJ2-3 and V is TRBV19, with D perhaps TRBD2 (5 bases). Trimming pared 10 bases from V and 2 bases from J, leaving 13 bases between. The CDR3 has 13 amino acids. CDR1 and CDR2 (germline): LNHDA, SQIVND (reference sequence). CDR3: CATNGAVTDTQYF. The CDR3 DNA reads as TGTGCCACTAACGGAGCGGTCACAGATACGCAGTATTTT.

This clone was seen a few times. The chain combines TRBV6-8 with TRBJ1-5; the D is unclear. V was shortened by 6 bases and J by 4 bases, with 10 bases between the two germline ends. This CDR3 contains 13 residues. Germline values: CDR1 MNHGY, CDR2 SAAAGT. For the CDR3, the DNA is TGTGCCAGCAGGCTGTCGGGAAATCAGCCCCAGCATTTT. This encodes CASRLSGNQPQHF.